This TCR beta chain is drawn from a study of OX40 agonist ivuxolimab in advanced cancers. Profiling relied on immunoSEQ multiplex PCR, and the TCRdb table lists in-frame clones only, not all of them. The table includes about 33,000 clones, about 73% detected once. Concerning this clone itself: No antigen is known for it.

Collection of blood occurred at baseline, at cycle 4 day 1, and at cycle 7 day 1. V shed 8 bases, J shed 5 bases, and the junction held 11 bases outside the gene matches. The CDR3 consists of 14 residues. Germline CDR1 reads MNHNS; CDR2 reads SASEGT. The study's findings and limits: The expanded peripheral T cells' antigen specificity was not determined. Among the least clonally expanded were partial responders at 0.1-3.0 mg/kg.

The rearrangement joins TRBV6-1 to TRBJ1-2, with TRBD1 matching over 7 bases. The input for sequencing was CD4+ or CD8+ T cells sorted from blood, taken in a trial of the OX40 agonist ivuxolimab. This clonotype originated in an adult with an advanced solid tumor such as melanoma, head and neck, liver or kidney cancer. For the CDR3, the DNA is TGTGCCAGCGCGGGGAGACAGGGATGGTATGGCTACACCTTC. Translation: CASAGRQGWYGYTF.